A single sample gave rise to the 8 T cell receptor beta chains below, sequenced in a study of PD-1 blockade in classical Hodgkin lymphoma. TCRdb keeps only in-frame clones here, not all; method: immunoSEQ multiplex PCR. The sample contains 90,000 to 130,000 clones, 70% to 90% of which appear only once. Each patient relapsed following autologous stem cell transplantation, and prior brentuximab vedotin exposure differed. Sequences were derived from peripheral blood mononuclear cells (PBMCs), sampled before the second cycle of nivolumab. The receptors originated from a human donor with classical Hodgkin lymphoma.

The chain is built from TRBV25-1 and TRBJ1-1, with a tentative D call TRBD1 (5 bases). Germline V CDR1 and CDR2: MGHDK, SYGVNS. CDR3 length: 14 amino acids. V was clipped by 3 bases and J by 2 bases, with 10 bases between them. CDR3 loop: CASSEPGRNTEAFF. The CDR3 DNA reads as TGTGCCAGCAGTGAGCCAGGGAGAAACACTGAAGCTTTCTTT.

This clone occurred a few times. Other DNA sequences of this sample code for an identical CDR3. V usage is TRBV15 and J usage is TRBJ2-7; TRBD1 aligns across 7 bases. J lost 1 base, V lost 0 bases, and 3 bases had no gene match. This CDR3 region has 15 residues. Germline CDR1 is LNHNV and CDR2 is YYDKDF (reference sequence). The CDR3 loop is CATSREQGESYEQYF. The DNA for the CDR3 is TGTGCCACCAGCAGAGAGCAGGGGGAATCCTACGAGCAGTACTTC.

The rearrangement joins TRBV19 to TRBJ1-1, with D tentatively TRBD1 (5 bases). This CDR3 is built from 14 residues. CDR1 and CDR2 (germline): LNHDA, SQIVND (reference sequence). Deletions cut 7 bases from V and 4 bases from J, with 16 bases between. The CDR3 coding sequence is TGTGCCAGTATGCGAGCCGTAGGGGCCACTGAAGCTTTCTTT. This codes for CASMRAVGATEAFF.

This rearrangement joins TRBV30 to TRBJ1-6, with 10 bases aligning to TRBD1. CDR1 is GTSNPN and CDR2 is SVGIG in the germline V gene (reference sequence). V was pared by 0 bases and J by 8 bases, with 10 bases of the junction left unmatched. CDR3 length: 17 residues. In nucleotides, the CDR3 is TGTGCCTGGAGTGTAAGGGGACAGGGGATAGGTCATTCACCCCTCCACTTT. Encoded protein: CAWSVRGQGIGHSPLHF.

The V call is TRBV5-8, the J call TRBJ2-2; 9 positions agree with TRBD2. The CDR3 loop spans 17 amino acids. Germline values: CDR1 SGHTS, CDR2 YDEGEE. The ends lost 4 bases at V and 6 bases at J; junction bases unmatched: 13. The CDR3 nucleotides are TGTGCCAGCAGCCGCGTAAGCGGGAGGATCGGGCCCGGGGAGCTGTTTTTT. Encoded protein: CASSRVSGRIGPGELFF.

J is TRBJ2-1 and V is TRBV7-2, with a weak D call TRBD2 (6 bases). V shed 3 bases and J shed 11 bases, with 14 bases lying between them. There are 13 residues in the CDR3. Germline V lookup: CDR1 SGHTA, CDR2 FQGNSA. CDR3 sequence: CASSLGGENQQFF. The CDR3 nucleotides are TGTGCCAGCAGCTTGGGCGGGGAGAACCAGCAGTTCTTC.

The V and J genes are TRBV10-3 and TRBJ2-5; TRBD2 agrees at 8 bases. The J call may be in error: the DNA end matches TRBJ2-7 better. Per the germline V gene, CDR1 is ENHRY and CDR2 is SYGVKD. CDR3 size: 14 residues. CDR3 DNA: TGTGCCATCAGTGAAGGACTAGCACCCTACGAGCAGTACTTC. Translated: CAISEGLAPYEQYF.

The V and J genes are TRBV19 and TRBJ2-2, with 9 bases matching TRBD1. Germline V gene data show CDR1 as LNHDA and CDR2 as SQIVND (reference sequence). The CDR3 has 16 amino acids. V was pared by 1 base and J by 7 bases, with 7 bases of the junction left unmatched. DNA of the CDR3: TGTGCCAGTAGTATAGGACAGGGGGAGACTGACGGGGAGCTGTTTTTT. It codes for CASSIGQGETDGELFF.